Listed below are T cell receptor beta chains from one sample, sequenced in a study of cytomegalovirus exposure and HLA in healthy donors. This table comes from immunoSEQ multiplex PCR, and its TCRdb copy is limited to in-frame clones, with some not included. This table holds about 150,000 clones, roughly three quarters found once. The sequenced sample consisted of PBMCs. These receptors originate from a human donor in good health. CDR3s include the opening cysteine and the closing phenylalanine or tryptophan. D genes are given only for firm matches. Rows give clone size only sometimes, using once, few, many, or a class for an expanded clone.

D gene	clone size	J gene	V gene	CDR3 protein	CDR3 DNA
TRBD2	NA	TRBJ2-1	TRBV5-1	CASSFGLAGSYNEQFF	TGCGCCAGCAGCTTCGGACTAGCGGGGAGCTACAATGAGCAGTTCTTC
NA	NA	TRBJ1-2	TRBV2	CASKETATIGYPF	TGTGCCAGTAAGGAGACAGCTACTATCGGCTACCCCTTC
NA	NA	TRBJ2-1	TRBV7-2	CASSLVTGKAYNEQFF	TGTGCCAGCAGCTTAGTGACAGGAAAGGCCTACAATGAGCAGTTCTTC
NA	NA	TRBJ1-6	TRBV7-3	CASSPGPGTPLHF	TGTGCCAGCAGCCCTGGTCCAGGTACACCCCTCCACTTT
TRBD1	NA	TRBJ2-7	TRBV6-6	CASSYDAGQGLGEQYF	TGTGCCAGCAGTTACGACGCGGGACAGGGCTTGGGCGAGCAGTACTTC
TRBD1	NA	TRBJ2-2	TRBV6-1	CASIMTGAGTGELFF	TGTGCCAGCATTATGACAGGGGCCGGGACCGGGGAGCTGTTTTTT
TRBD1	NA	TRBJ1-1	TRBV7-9	CASSRSGDSEAFF	TGTGCCAGCAGCCGCTCCGGGGACAGTGAAGCTTTCTTT
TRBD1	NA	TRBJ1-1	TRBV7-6	CASSSLTGSTEAFF	TGTGCCAGCAGCTCCTTGACAGGGTCGACTGAAGCTTTCTTT
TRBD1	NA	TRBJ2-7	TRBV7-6	CASSLRTGVFPYEQYF	TGTGCCAGCAGCTTAAGGACAGGGGTCTTTCCCTACGAGCAGTACTTC
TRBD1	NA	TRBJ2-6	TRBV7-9	CASSTTGLRGANVLTF	TGTGCCAGCAGCACGACAGGGTTAAGGGGGGCCAACGTCCTGACTTTC
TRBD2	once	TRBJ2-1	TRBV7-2	CASSLLAGDGEQFF	TGTGCCAGCAGTTTACTAGCGGGAGATGGCGAGCAGTTCTTC
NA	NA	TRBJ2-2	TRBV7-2	CASSLRRTARTGELFF	TGTGCCAGCAGCTTACGGAGGACCGCGAGGACCGGGGAGCTGTTTTTT
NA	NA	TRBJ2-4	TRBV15	CATSRSYEKLAKNIQYF	TGTGCCACCAGCAGGTCATATGAGAAACTAGCCAAAAACATTCAGTACTTC
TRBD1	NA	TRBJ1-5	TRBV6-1	CASRPGQGRNQPQHF	TGTGCCAGCCGTCCGGGACAGGGGCGCAATCAGCCCCAGCATTTT
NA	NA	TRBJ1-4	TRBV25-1	CASSAPDRYNEKLFF	TGTGCCAGCAGTGCCCCAGACAGGTACAATGAAAAACTGTTTTTT
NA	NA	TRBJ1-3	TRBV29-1	CSVARNSGNTIYF	TGCAGCGTTGCCAGGAACTCTGGAAACACCATATATTTT
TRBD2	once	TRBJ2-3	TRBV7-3	CASSQPGGTQYF	TGTGCCAGCAGCCAACCGGGGGGGACGCAGTATTTT
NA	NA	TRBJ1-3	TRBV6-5	CASSIQISGNTIYF	TGTGCCAGCAGCATACAAATCTCTGGAAACACCATATATTTT
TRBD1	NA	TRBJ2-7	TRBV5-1	CANSLGTGPRYEQYF	TGCGCCAACAGCTTGGGGACAGGCCCAAGGTACGAGCAGTACTTC
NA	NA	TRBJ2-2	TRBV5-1	CASKESGELFF	TGCGCCAGCAAGGAGTCCGGGGAGCTGTTTTTT
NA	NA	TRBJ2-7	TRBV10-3	CAIRFGQSGDEQYF	TGTGCCATCAGATTCGGACAGTCCGGGGACGAGCAGTACTTC
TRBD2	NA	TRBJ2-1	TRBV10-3	CAISEGLGNNEQFF	TGTGCCATCAGTGAAGGACTAGGGAACAATGAGCAGTTCTTC
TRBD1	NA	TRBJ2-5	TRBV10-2	CASRILTGAQYF	TGCGCCAGCCGAATACTGACAGGGGCCCAGTACTTC
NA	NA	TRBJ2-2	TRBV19	CASSILFSSGARTGELFF	TGTGCCAGTAGTATACTTTTTTCATCAGGGGCGCGCACCGGGGAGCTGTTTTTT
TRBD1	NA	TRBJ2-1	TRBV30	CAWSVQGGTGVNEQFF	TGTGCCTGGAGTGTACAGGGGGGGACAGGGGTGAATGAGCAGTTCTTC
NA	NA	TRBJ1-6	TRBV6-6	CASSYTGPRSPLHF	TGTGCCAGCAGTTACACAGGGCCCCGATCACCCCTCCACTTT
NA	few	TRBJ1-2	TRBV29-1	CSARIDGYPF	TGCAGCGCTAGGATCGACGGCTACCCCTTC
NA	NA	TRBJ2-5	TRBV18	CASSTRASAEETQYF	TGTGCCAGCTCAACACGGGCTAGCGCCGAAGAGACCCAGTACTTC